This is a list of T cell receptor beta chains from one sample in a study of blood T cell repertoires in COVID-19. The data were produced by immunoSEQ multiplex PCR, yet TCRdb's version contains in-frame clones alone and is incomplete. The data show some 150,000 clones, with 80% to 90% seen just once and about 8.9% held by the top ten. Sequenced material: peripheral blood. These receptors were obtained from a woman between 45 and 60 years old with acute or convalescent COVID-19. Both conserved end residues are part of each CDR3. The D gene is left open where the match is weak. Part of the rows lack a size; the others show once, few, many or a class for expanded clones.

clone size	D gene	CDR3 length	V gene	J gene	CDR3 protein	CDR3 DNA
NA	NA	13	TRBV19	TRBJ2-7	CASSPQGPYEQYF	TGTGCCAGTAGTCCCCAGGGGCCCTACGAGCAGTACTTC
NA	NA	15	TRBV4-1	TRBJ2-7	CASSPRETAAYEQYF	TGCGCCAGCAGCCCCAGGGAAACTGCGGCCTACGAGCAGTACTTC
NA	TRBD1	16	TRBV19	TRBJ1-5	CASKVLSGGLDQPQHF	TGTGCCAGTAAGGTCTTGTCAGGGGGCCTCGATCAGCCCCAGCATTTT
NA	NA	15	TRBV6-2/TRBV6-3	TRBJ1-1	CASSYGGQPNTEAFF	TGTGCCAGCAGTTACGGGGGACAACCGAACACTGAAGCTTTCTTT
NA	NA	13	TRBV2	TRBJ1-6	CASRSSYNSPLHF	TGTGCCAGCAGGAGCTCCTATAATTCACCCCTCCACTTT
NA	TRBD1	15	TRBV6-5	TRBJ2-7	CASSYSYRGLYEQYF	TGTGCCAGCAGTTACTCGTACAGGGGGCTGTACGAGCAGTACTTC
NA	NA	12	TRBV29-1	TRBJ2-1	CSVDRVMDEQFF	TGCAGCGTTGACAGGGTTATGGATGAGCAGTTCTTC
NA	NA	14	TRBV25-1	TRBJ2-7	CASSEYWGRSEQYF	TGTGCCAGCAGTGAATATTGGGGGCGCAGCGAGCAGTACTTC
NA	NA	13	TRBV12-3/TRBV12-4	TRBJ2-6	CASSLGGANVLTF	TGTGCCAGCAGTTTGGGCGGGGCCAACGTCCTGACTTTC
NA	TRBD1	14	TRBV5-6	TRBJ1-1	CASSRQGAHTEAFF	TGTGCCAGCAGTCGACAGGGGGCCCACACTGAAGCTTTCTTT
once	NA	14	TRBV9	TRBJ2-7	CASSVAGASYEQYF	TGTGCCAGCAGCGTAGCTGGGGCATCCTACGAGCAGTACTTC
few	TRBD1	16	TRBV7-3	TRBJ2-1	CASSLQGTLYYNEQFF	TGTGCCAGCAGCCTACAGGGGACACTTTATTACAATGAGCAGTTCTTC
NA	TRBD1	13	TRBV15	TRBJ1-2	CATSVGQGFGYTF	TGTGCCACCAGCGTCGGACAGGGGTTTGGCTACACCTTC
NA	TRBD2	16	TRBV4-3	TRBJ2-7	CASSQEYPSGVYEQYF	TGCGCCAGCAGCCAAGAATATCCTAGCGGGGTCTACGAGCAGTACTTC
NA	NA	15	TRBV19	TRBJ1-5	CASTRGRISNQPQHF	TGTGCCAGTACAAGGGGCCGCATAAGCAATCAGCCCCAGCATTTT
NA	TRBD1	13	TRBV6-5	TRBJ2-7	CASISTGDHEQYF	TGTGCCAGCATTTCGACAGGGGACCACGAGCAGTACTTC
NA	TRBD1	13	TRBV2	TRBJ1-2	CASSEETGSDDTF	TGTGCCAGCAGTGAAGAGACAGGGTCCGACGACACCTTC
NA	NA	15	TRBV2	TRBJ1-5	CASSEQGGSNQPQHF	TGTGCCAGCAGTGAACAGGGTGGAAGCAATCAGCCCCAGCATTTT
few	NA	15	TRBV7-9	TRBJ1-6	CASSPGPGHDSPLHF	TGTGCCAGCAGCCCTGGTCCAGGGCACGATTCACCCCTCCACTTT
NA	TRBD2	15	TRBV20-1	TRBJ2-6	CSASGGGSGANVLTF	TGCAGTGCTAGTGGCGGGGGGTCCGGGGCCAACGTCCTGACTTTC
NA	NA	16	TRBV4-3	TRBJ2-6	CASSQDQGSGANVLTF	TGCGCCAGCAGCCAAGATCAGGGGTCTGGGGCCAACGTCCTGACTTTC
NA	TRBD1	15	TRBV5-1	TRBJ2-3	CASSNSGTGHLAQYF	TGCGCCAGCAGCAACTCCGGGACAGGCCATTTGGCGCAGTATTTT
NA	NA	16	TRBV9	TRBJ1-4	CASSPISRQDNEKLFF	TGTGCCAGCAGCCCTATAAGCCGGCAGGATAATGAAAAACTGTTTTTT
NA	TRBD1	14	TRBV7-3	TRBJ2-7	CASSLEARGNEQYF	TGTGCCAGCAGCTTAGAAGCCAGGGGGAACGAGCAGTACTTC
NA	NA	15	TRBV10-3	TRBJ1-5	CAISESGSSGEIHHF	TGTGCCATCAGTGAGTCGGGTTCGTCGGGGGAAATCCACCATTTT
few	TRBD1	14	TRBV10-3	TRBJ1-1	CAISGRGKYPEAFF	TGTGCCATCAGTGGCAGGGGGAAGTATCCTGAAGCTTTCTTT
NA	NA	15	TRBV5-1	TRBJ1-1	CASSLAGDLNTEAFF	TGCGCCAGCAGCTTGGCCGGGGATTTGAACACTGAAGCTTTCTTT
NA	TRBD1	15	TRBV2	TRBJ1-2	CASSALGQGGNGYTF	TGTGCCAGCAGTGCCCTAGGACAGGGAGGGAATGGCTACACCTTC
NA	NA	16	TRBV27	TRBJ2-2	CASSFLSGARTGELFF	TGTGCCAGCAGTTTCCTGTCAGGGGCGAGGACCGGGGAGCTGTTTTTT
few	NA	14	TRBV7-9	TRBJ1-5	CASSFDSSNQPQHF	TGTGCCAGCAGCTTTGACAGTAGCAATCAGCCCCAGCATTTT
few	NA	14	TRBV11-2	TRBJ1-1	CASSLFEGNTEAFF	TGTGCCAGCAGCTTATTTGAGGGAAACACTGAAGCTTTCTTT